Below, 13 T cell receptor beta chains from the same sample are listed, as sequenced in a study of blood T cell repertoires in COVID-19. Profiled with immunoSEQ multiplex PCR; TCRdb holds only in-frame clones, not every one. The repertoire holds about 160,000 clones, with 80% to 95% as singletons. The sequenced sample was peripheral blood. The receptors derive from a young man with COVID-19, enrolled during active disease.

The chain joins TRBV6-5 to TRBJ1-6; D is undetermined. Germline V gene lookup returns CDR1 MNHEY and CDR2 SVGAGI. This CDR3 contains 16 residues. V was pared by 4 bases and J by 9 bases, with 19 bases between. This CDR3 is CASSSNQAPSSSPLHF. In DNA, the CDR3 is TGTGCCAGCAGTTCGAACCAGGCCCCAAGCAGTTCACCCCTCCACTTT.

The chain combines TRBV6-2 or TRBV6-3 with TRBJ2-2; no reliable D call. The CDR3 loop spans 15 amino acids. Between the trimmed V and J ends, which lost 2 bases and 0 bases, there was a span of 7 bases. CDR1 MNHEY and CDR2 SVGEGT come from the germline V gene. This CDR3 is CASSYDIANTGELFF. CDR3 coding DNA: TGTGCCAGCAGTTACGACATCGCGAACACCGGGGAGCTGTTTTTT.

V usage is TRBV12-5 and J usage is TRBJ1-1; no reliable D call. CDR1 and CDR2 from the germline V gene are LGHNT and FRNRAP. The V end lost 1 base, the J end lost 3 bases, and 9 bases lay between the germline ends. This CDR3 has 14 amino acids. This CDR3 is CASGLDLVDTEAFF. Written as DNA, the CDR3 is TGTGCTAGTGGTTTGGACTTGGTGGACACTGAAGCTTTCTTT.

The rearrangement joins TRBV6-5 to TRBJ1-3, with 8 positions matching TRBD1. The ends lost 2 bases at V and 4 bases at J; junction bases unmatched: 4. Per the germline V gene, CDR1 is MNHEY and CDR2 is SVGAGI. The CDR3 extends over 15 amino acids. In DNA, the CDR3 is TGTGCCAGCAGTTACAACAGGGGGTGGGGAAACACCATATATTTT. The encoded protein is CASSYNRGWGNTIYF.

The J gene is TRBJ1-1, the V gene TRBV5-5, with D possibly TRBD1 on 6 matching bases. V was pared by 2 bases and J by 11 bases, with 13 bases between. The germline V gene encodes CDR1 SGHKS and CDR2 YYEKEE (reference sequence). This CDR3 is built from 12 residues. The CDR3 DNA sequence: TGTGCCAGCAGCTTAGGGCAGGGGCAGGCTTTCTTT. Its translation: CASSLGQGQAFF.

V and J are TRBV6-5 and TRBJ2-7, with D maybe TRBD1 (7 bases). Germline V CDR1 and CDR2: MNHEY, SVGAGI. There are 14 residues in the CDR3. The V gene lost 6 bases and the J gene lost 4 bases, with 16 bases spanning the gap. The CDR3 is CASRGGTAPYEQYF. CDR3 bases: TGTGCCAGCAGAGGAGGGACAGCTCCTTACGAGCAGTACTTC.

This clone was seen a few times. V usage is TRBV27 and J usage is TRBJ2-1; TRBD1 is a possible D gene (6 bases). The germline V gene encodes CDR1 MNHEY and CDR2 SMNVEV (reference sequence). The germline V and J ends were trimmed by 5 bases and 0 bases, with 14 bases remaining between them. This CDR3 is 16 amino acids long. The CDR3 region is CASSDTTDSSYNEQFF. In nucleotides, the CDR3 is TGTGCCAGCAGTGATACGACGGACAGCTCCTACAATGAGCAGTTCTTC.

In its sample, this clone was seen many times. The V call is TRBV27, the J call TRBJ2-5; 8 bases fit TRBD2. The germline gives CDR1 MNHEY, CDR2 SMNVEV (reference sequence). Losses at the gene ends were 0 bases for V and 0 bases for J; bases not matched to a gene: 3. The CDR3 has 16 residues. The CDR3 reads CASSLSIAGYQETQYF. For the CDR3, the DNA is TGTGCCAGCAGTTTATCGATAGCGGGGTACCAAGAGACCCAGTACTTC.

The chain links TRBV6-2 or TRBV6-3 to TRBJ2-2, with D unclear. There are 12 residues in the CDR3. CDR1 and CDR2 (germline): MNHEY, SVGEGT. V was clipped by 6 bases and J by 6 bases, with 8 bases between them. CDR3 nucleotides: TGTGCCAGCAGCCGGGCTCCCGGGGAGCTGTTTTTT. Its protein is CASSRAPGELFF.

The chain joins TRBV28 to TRBJ1-5; a possible D gene is TRBD1 (6 bases). The V gene's germline CDR1 is MDHEN and CDR2 SYDVKM. V gave up 6 bases and J gave up 6 bases, with 12 bases separating them. The CDR3 sequence is 13 residues long. CDR3 residues: CASRPGERQPQHF. The CDR3 DNA sequence: TGTGCCAGCAGACCAGGGGAGCGTCAGCCCCAGCATTTT.

This rearrangement joins TRBV18 to TRBJ2-5, with 9 positions matching TRBD1. The V gene's germline CDR1 is KGHSH and CDR2 LQKENI. V shed 8 bases and J 2 bases; nucleotides not matched to a gene: 3. This CDR3 contains 13 residues. CDR3 sequence: CASRGQGQETQYF. The CDR3 DNA reads as TGTGCCAGCCGTGGACAGGGGCAAGAGACCCAGTACTTC.

The V and J genes are TRBV7-9 and TRBJ1-1; the D gene is possibly TRBD1 (5 bases). Per the germline V gene, CDR1 is SEHNR and CDR2 is FQNEAQ (reference sequence). CDR3 length equals 13 residues. With 8 bases removed from V and 0 bases from J, the gap between germline ends came to 10 bases. Written as DNA, the CDR3 is TGTGCCAGCGGGGCGGGGGTGAACACTGAAGCTTTCTTT. Encoded protein: CASGAGVNTEAFF.

This chain uses TRBV4-3 with TRBJ2-7; the match to TRBD1 covers 9 bases. The V gene's germline CDR1 is LGHNA and CDR2 YSLEER. The CDR3 contains 15 residues. Trimming took 0 bases from V and 5 from J; bases not matched to a gene: 5. The CDR3 region has the DNA TGCGCCAGCAGCCAAGAACGGGGACAGGGTAACGAGCAGTACTTC. This gives the protein CASSQERGQGNEQYF.